This passage covers 8 T cell receptor beta chains from one sample sequenced in a study of blood T cells in healthy people across ages. Combining a sample-barcoded 5' primer with a J-beta primer mix, a second PCR ran for about 6 to 11 cycles. TCRdb re-called the 5' RACE reads with MiXCR, one entry per CDR3 protein. This repertoire shows approximately 780,000 distinct CDR3 sequences, under 30% found once; its top ten account for about 3%. These data were also reused for a study on T cells of mothers and their children.

The sequenced sample was blood. The receptors stem from a boy aged 5-17 years in good health.

This clonotype was found once. The J gene is TRBJ2-7, the V gene TRBV24-1; TRBD2 agrees at 12 bases. TRBJ2-1 explains the end of the DNA better; the J call may be wrong. Germline V gives CDR1 KGHDR, CDR2 SFDVKD. The CDR3 totals 20 residues. The CDR3 reads CATSDPPLAGGLASYNEQFF. As DNA, the CDR3 is TGTGCCACCAGTGATCCCCCCCTAGCGGGGGGGCTTGCGAGTTACAATGAGCAGTTCTTC.

The gene calls are TRBV3-1 and TRBJ1-6, with D possibly matching TRBD1 (6 bases). This CDR3 is 16 amino acids long. Trimming removed 4 bases from V and 7 bases from J, with 17 bases in between. Per germline, CDR1 LGHDT and CDR2 YNNKEL (reference sequence). The CDR3 sequence: CASSRIQGRQNSPLHF. CDR3 DNA: TGTGCCAGCAGCCGGATACAGGGTCGCCAGAATTCACCCCTCCACTTT.

The chain joins TRBV12-3 or TRBV12-4 to TRBJ2-7; D gene unclear. The germline V and J ends were trimmed by 5 bases and 3 bases, with 14 bases remaining between them. The CDR3 is 14 residues long. The CDR3 region is CASSPSDGYYEQYF. As DNA, the CDR3 is TGTGCCAGCAGTCCCTCGGACGGGTACTACGAGCAGTACTTC.

This clonotype has only a few counts. The chain joins TRBV5-1 to TRBJ2-6; possible D gene TRBD1, 6 bases. Between the trimmed V and J ends, which lost 1 base and 2 bases, there was a span of 7 bases. Germline V lookup: CDR1 SGHRS, CDR2 YFSETQ. There are 15 residues in the CDR3. In DNA, the CDR3 is TGCGCCAGCAGCTTGAAGGGGGCTGGGGCCAACGTCCTGACTTTC. It encodes CASSLKGAGANVLTF.

V is TRBV11-2 and J is TRBJ2-7; D uncertain. V was cut by 5 bases and J by 0 bases, with 17 bases left in between. CDR1 is SGHAT and CDR2 is FQNNGV in the germline V gene. This CDR3 has 16 amino acids. DNA for the CDR3: TGTGCCAGCAGCCCACCATCCTCCAGGTTCTCCTACGAGCAGTACTTC. Encoded protein: CASSPPSSRFSYEQYF.

This clonotype was seen a handful of times. The chain recombines TRBV2 with TRBJ1-5, with TRBD1 as a possible D gene (5 bases). The DNA end is a closer match to TRBJ2-3, so the J assignment may be wrong. CDR3 length: 14 residues. From germline, CDR1 is SNHLY and CDR2 FYNNEI. The CDR3 region has the DNA TGTGCCAGCAGCCAAAGACAGAGTAATCAGCCCCAGTATTTT. Its protein is CASSQRQSNQPQYF.

This rearrangement joins TRBV2 to TRBJ2-7; 7 nucleotides line up with TRBD1. This CDR3 contains 15 residues. Germline V CDR1 and CDR2: SNHLY, FYNNEI. J gave up 2 bases and V 5 bases, and 9 bases lay outside the gene matches. The CDR3: CASSTGAAGPYEQYF. CDR3 nucleotides: TGTGCCAGCAGTACAGGGGCCGCAGGTCCCTACGAGCAGTACTTC.

This clonotype was counted at least ten times. CDR3 sequence reads: CASSRAHQETQYF. The CDR3 DNA reads as TGCGCCAGCAGTCGGGCACACCAAGAGACCCAGTACTTC. The chain recombines TRBV5-1 with TRBJ2-5; D is uncertain. Per germline, CDR1 SGHRS and CDR2 YFSETQ. Trimming stripped 5 bases from V and 0 bases from J, with 8 bases between. The CDR3 sequence is 13 residues long.